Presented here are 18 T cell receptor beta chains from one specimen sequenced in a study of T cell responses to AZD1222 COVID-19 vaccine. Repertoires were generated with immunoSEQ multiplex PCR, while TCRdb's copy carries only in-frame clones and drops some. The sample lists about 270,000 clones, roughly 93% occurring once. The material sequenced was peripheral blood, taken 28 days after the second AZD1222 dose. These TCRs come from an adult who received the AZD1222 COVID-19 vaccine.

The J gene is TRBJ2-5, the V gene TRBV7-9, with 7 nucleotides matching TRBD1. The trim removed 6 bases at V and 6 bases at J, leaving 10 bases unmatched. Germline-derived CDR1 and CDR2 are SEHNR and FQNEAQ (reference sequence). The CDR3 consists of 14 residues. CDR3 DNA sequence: TGTGCCAGCAGTCCTGACAGGGAATGGAAGACCCAGTACTTC. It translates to CASSPDREWKTQYF.

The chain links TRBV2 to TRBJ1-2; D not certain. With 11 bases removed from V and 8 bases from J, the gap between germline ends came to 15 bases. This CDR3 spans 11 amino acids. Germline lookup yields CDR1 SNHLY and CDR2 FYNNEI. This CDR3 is CASNEGWGYTF. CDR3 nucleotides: TGTGCCTCCAACGAGGGTTGGGGCTACACCTTC.

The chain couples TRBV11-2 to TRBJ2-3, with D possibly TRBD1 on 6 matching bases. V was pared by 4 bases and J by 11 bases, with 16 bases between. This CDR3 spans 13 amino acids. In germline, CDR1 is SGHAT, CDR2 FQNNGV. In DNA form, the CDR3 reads TGTGCCAGCAGCTCCACAGGGTTCAGAAGGCAGTATTTT. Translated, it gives CASSSTGFRRQYF. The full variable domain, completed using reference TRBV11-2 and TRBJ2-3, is EAGVAQSPRYKIIEKRQSVAFWCNPISGHATLYWYQQILGQGPKLLIQFQNNGVVDDSQLPKDRFSAERLKGVDSTLKIQPAKLEDSAVYLCASSSTGFRRQYFGPGTRLTVL.

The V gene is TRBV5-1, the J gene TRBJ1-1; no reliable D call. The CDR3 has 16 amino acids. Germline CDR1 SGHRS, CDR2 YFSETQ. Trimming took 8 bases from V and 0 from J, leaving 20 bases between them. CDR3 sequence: CARWLTGGRLNTEAFF. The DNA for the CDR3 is TGCGCCAGATGGCTCACCGGTGGGCGGTTGAACACTGAAGCTTTCTTT.

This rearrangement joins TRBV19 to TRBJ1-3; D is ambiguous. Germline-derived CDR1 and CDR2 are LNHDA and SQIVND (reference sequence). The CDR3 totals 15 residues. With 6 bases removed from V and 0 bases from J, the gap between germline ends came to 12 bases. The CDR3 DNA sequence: TGTGCCAGTAGACAAACAGTCTTCTCTGGAAACACCATATATTTT. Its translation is CASRQTVFSGNTIYF.

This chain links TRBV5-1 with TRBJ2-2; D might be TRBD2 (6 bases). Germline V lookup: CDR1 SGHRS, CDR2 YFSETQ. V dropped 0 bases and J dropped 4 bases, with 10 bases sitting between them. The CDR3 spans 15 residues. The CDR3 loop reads CASSLEVSGTGELFF. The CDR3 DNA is TGCGCCAGCAGCTTGGAAGTTAGCGGCACCGGGGAGCTGTTTTTT.

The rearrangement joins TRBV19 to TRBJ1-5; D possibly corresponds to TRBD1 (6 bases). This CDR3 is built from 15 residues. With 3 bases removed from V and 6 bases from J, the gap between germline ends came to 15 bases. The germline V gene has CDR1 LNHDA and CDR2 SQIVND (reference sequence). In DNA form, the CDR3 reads TGTGCCAGTAGTATCCCGGGGGCTGCCGGTCAGCCCCAGCATTTT. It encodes CASSIPGAAGQPQHF.

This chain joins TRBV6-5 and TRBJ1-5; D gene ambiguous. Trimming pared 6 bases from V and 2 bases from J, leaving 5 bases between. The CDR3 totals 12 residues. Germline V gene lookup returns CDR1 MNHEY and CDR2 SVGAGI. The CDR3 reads CASRAGNQPQHF. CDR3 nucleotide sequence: TGTGCCAGCAGGGCAGGCAATCAGCCCCAGCATTTT.

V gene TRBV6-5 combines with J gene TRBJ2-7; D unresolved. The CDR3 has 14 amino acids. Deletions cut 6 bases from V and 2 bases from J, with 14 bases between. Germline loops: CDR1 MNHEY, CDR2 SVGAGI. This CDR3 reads CASSLSAATYEQYF. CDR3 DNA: TGTGCCAGCAGCCTTTCGGCCGCTACCTACGAGCAGTACTTC.

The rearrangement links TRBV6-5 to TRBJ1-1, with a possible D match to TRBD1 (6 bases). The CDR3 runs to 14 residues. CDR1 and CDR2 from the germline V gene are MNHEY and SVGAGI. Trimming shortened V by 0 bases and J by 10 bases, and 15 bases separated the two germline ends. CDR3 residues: CASSYSAWGRGAFF. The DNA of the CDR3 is TGTGCCAGCAGTTACTCGGCTTGGGGGCGGGGAGCTTTCTTT.

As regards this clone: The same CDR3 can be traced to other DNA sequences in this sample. The DNA for the CDR3 is TGCAGCGTTTCTACGAATTACGAGCAGTACTTC. This translates into CSVSTNYEQYF. V is TRBV29-1 and J is TRBJ2-7; D is uncertain. CDR1 and CDR2 from the germline V gene are SQVTM and ANQGSEA. With 5 bases removed from V and 4 bases from J, the gap between germline ends came to 9 bases. The CDR3 is 11 residues long.

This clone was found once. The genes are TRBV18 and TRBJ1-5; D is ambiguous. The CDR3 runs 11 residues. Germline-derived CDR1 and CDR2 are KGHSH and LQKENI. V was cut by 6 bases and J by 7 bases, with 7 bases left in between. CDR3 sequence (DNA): TGTGCCAGCTCCCCAAGGCAGCCCCAGCATTTT. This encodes CASSPRQPQHF.

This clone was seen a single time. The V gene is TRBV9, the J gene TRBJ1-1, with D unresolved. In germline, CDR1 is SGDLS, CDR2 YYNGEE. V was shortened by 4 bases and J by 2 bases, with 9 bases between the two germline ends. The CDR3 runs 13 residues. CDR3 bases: TGTGCCAGCAGCTTCGACGGAAACACTGAAGCTTTCTTT. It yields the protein CASSFDGNTEAFF.

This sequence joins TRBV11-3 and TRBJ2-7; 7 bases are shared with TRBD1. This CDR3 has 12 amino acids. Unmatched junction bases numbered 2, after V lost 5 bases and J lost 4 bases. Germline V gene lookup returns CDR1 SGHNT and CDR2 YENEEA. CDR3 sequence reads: CASSATGYEQYF. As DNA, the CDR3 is TGTGCCAGCAGCGCGACAGGGTACGAGCAGTACTTC.

The chain's CDR3 is CASRGLRQGGEAFF. The CDR3 DNA sequence: TGTGCCAGCCGAGGATTAAGACAGGGGGGTGAAGCTTTCTTT. The chain employs TRBV6-5 and TRBJ1-1, with 9 bases matching TRBD1. CDR3 length: 14 amino acids. J gave up 7 bases and V 8 bases, and 11 bases lay outside the gene matches. Germline V CDR1 and CDR2: MNHEY, SVGAGI.

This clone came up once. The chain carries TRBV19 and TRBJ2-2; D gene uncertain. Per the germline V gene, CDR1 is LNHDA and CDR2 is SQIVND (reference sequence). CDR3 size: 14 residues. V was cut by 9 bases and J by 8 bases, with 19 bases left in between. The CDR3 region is CASLPTAVRGELFF. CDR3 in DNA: TGTGCCAGCCTCCCCACAGCCGTGAGAGGGGAGCTGTTTTTT.

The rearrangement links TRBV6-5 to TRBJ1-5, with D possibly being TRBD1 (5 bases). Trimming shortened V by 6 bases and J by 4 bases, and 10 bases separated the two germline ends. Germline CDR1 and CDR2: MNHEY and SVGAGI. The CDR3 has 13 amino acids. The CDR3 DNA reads TGTGCCAGCAGACCTGGGGGAAATCAGCCCCAGCATTTT. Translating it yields CASRPGGNQPQHF.

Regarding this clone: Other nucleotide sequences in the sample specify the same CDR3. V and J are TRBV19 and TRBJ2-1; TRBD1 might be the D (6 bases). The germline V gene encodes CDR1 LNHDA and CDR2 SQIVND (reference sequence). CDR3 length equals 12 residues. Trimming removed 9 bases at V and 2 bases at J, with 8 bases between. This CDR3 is CASRDTYNEQFF. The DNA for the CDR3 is TGTGCCAGCAGGGACACCTACAATGAGCAGTTCTTC.